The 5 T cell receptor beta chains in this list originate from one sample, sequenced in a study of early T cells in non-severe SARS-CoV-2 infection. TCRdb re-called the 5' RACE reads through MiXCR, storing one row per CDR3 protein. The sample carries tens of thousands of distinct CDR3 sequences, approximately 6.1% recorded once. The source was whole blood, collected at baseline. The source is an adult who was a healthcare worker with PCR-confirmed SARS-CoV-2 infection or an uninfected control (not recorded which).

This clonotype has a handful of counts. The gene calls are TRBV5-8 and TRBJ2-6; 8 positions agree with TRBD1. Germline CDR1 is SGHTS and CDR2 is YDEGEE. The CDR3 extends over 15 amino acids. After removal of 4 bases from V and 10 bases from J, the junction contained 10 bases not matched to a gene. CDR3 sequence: CASSRTGTGLNVLTF. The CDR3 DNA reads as TGTGCCAGCAGCCGGACCGGGACAGGACTAAACGTCCTGACTTTC. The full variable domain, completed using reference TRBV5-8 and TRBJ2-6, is EAGVTQSPTHLIKTRGQQATLRCSPISGHTSVYWYQQALGLGLQFLLWYDEGEERNRGNFPPRFSGRQFPNYSSELNVNALELEDSALYLCASSRTGTGLNVLTFGAGSRLTVL.

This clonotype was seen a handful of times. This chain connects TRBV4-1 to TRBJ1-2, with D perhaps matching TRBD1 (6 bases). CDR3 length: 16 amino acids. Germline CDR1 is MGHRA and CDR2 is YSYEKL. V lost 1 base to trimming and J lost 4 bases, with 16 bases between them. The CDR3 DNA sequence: TGCGCCAGCAGCCAAGGGGTCCAGGGGAGGGGCTATGGCTACACCTTC. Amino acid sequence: CASSQGVQGRGYGYTF.

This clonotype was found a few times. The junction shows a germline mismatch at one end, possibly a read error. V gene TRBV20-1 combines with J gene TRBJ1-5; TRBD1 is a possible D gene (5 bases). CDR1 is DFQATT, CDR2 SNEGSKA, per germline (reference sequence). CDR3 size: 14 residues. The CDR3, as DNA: TGCAGTGCCAGAGTTTGGCAGGGTGGTGAGCCCCAGCATTTT. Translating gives CSARVWQGGEPQHF.

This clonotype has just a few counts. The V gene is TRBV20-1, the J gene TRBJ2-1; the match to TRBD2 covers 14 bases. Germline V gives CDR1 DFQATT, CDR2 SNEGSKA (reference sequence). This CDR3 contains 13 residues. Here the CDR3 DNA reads TGCAGGACTAGCGGGGGGGCCCTCGATGAGCAGTTCTTC. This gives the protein CRTSGGALDEQFF.

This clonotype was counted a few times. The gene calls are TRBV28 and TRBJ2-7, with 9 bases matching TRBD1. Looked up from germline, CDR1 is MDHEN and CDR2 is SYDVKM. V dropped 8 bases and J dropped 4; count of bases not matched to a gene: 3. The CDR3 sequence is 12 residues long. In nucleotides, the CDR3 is TGTGCCAGCGGACAGGGGTCATACGAGCAGTACTTC. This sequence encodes CASGQGSYEQYF.